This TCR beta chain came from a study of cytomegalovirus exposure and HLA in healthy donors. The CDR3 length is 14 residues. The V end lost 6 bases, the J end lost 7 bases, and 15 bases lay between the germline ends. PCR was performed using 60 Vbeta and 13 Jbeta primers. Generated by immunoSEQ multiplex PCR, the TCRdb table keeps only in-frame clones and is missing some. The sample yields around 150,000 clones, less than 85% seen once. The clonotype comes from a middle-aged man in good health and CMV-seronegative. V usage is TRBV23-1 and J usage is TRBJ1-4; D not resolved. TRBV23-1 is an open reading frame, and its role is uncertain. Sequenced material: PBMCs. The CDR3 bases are TGCGCCAGCAGCCTCCCGGGTCACGGTGAAAAACTGTTTTTT. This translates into CASSLPGHGEKLFF.